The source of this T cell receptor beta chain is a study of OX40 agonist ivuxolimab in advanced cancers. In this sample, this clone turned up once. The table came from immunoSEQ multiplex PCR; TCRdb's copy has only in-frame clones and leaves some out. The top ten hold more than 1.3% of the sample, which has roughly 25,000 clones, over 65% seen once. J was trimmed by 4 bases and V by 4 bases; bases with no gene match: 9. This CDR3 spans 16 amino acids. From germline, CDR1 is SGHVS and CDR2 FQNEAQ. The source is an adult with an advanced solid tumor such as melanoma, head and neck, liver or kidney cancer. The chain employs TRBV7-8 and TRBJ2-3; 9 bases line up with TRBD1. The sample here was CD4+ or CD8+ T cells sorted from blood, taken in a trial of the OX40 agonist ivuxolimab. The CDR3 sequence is CASSWRRDRDPDTQYF. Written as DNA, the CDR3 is TGTGCCAGCAGCTGGCGCCGGGACAGGGACCCAGATACGCAGTATTTT.